Presented here are 24 T cell receptor beta chains from one specimen sequenced in a study of blood T cell repertoires in COVID-19. TCRdb's copy holds only in-frame clones and misses some; the assay was immunoSEQ multiplex PCR. The table lists over 200,000 clones, around 90% of them singletons. Sequenced input: PBMCs or T cells enriched from blood (not recorded which). The receptors were sampled from a woman in her thirties who had been exposed to COVID-19.

Details on this clone: A read error may account for a junction end that differs from germline. The chain recombines TRBV7-9 with TRBJ2-7, with 10 bases fitting TRBD2. This CDR3 contains 13 residues. CDR1 is SEHNR and CDR2 is FQNEAQ in the germline V gene (reference sequence). Here the CDR3 reads CASSPPGLATVDF. The CDR3 DNA sequence: TGTGCCAGCAGCCCCCCGGGACTAGCGACTGTAGACTTC.

For the CDR3, the DNA is TGTGCCAGCCGCACGCCTGACAGTCTGTCCTACGAGCAGTACTTC. It specifies CASRTPDSLSYEQYF. V gene TRBV2 combines with J gene TRBJ2-7; the D gene is possibly TRBD1 (5 bases). The germline CDR1 and CDR2 sequences are SNHLY and FYNNEI. The CDR3 runs 15 residues. V lost 8 bases and J lost 1, with 18 bases in between.

V and J are TRBV10-2 and TRBJ2-1; TRBD2 matches 10 bases. V lost 4 bases to trimming and J lost 9 bases; unmatched junction nucleotides: 9. CDR1 is WSHSY and CDR2 is SAAADI in the germline V gene. This CDR3 is 15 amino acids long. CDR3 in amino acids: CASSVPSGRGSEQFF. The DNA for the CDR3 is TGCGCCAGCAGTGTTCCCAGCGGGAGGGGTTCTGAGCAGTTCTTC.

The chain recombines TRBV7-8 with TRBJ2-7; possibly TRBD2 for D (5 bases). Germline CDR1 reads SGHVS; CDR2 reads FQNEAQ. Trimming removed 0 bases from V and 0 bases from J, with 9 bases in between. This CDR3 is built from 15 residues. The CDR3 protein is CASSLAAGSSYEQYF. The DNA for the CDR3 is TGTGCCAGCAGCTTAGCTGCGGGCAGCTCCTACGAGCAGTACTTC.

The chain employs TRBV12-3 or TRBV12-4 and TRBJ1-3, with unresolved D. This CDR3 is built from 12 residues. The ends were cut back, 1 base at V and 5 bases at J, with 3 bases in the middle. CDR3 DNA sequence: TGTGCCAGCAGTTTAGACAGAAACACCATATATTTT. This translates into CASSLDRNTIYF.

This clone showed up just once. The chain employs TRBV19 and TRBJ1-1; 7 bases align to TRBD1. This CDR3 is 15 amino acids long. CDR1 is LNHDA, CDR2 SQIVND, per germline (reference sequence). Trimming removed 3 bases from V and 1 base from J; junction bases left unmatched: 5. The CDR3 reads CASSINRQGNTEAFF. The CDR3 nucleotides read TGTGCCAGTAGTATCAATAGACAGGGGAACACTGAAGCTTTCTTT. The whole variable domain, remainder taken from reference TRBV19 and TRBJ1-1, is DGGITQSPKYLFRKEGQNVTLSCEQNLNHDAMYWYRQDPGQGLRLIYYSQIVNDFQKGDIAEGYSVSREKKESFPLTVTSAQKNPTAFYLCASSINRQGNTEAFFGQGTRLTVV.

This clone was seen only once. The chain recombines TRBV2 with TRBJ2-3; 7 nucleotides agree with TRBD2. This CDR3 region has 14 residues. The germline V gene has CDR1 SNHLY and CDR2 FYNNEI. The J segment lost 2 bases and the V segment lost 4 bases, leaving 3 bases of the junction unmatched. CDR3: CASSALAVTDTQYF. CDR3 bases: TGTGCCAGCAGTGCCCTAGCGGTCACAGATACGCAGTATTTT.

The V and J genes are TRBV9 and TRBJ2-7, with TRBD1 identical over 7 bases. Losses at the gene ends were 3 bases for V and 4 bases for J; bases not matched to a gene: 10. The germline V gene encodes CDR1 SGDLS and CDR2 YYNGEE. CDR3 length: 15 amino acids. The CDR3: CASSATGTDLYEQYF. The CDR3 DNA sequence: TGTGCCAGCAGCGCGACCGGGACAGACCTGTACGAGCAGTACTTC.

The V call is TRBV27, the J call TRBJ2-1, with 8 bases identical to TRBD2. The V gene's germline CDR1 is MNHEY and CDR2 SMNVEV (reference sequence). Trimming cost V 10 bases and J 6 bases; bases outside gene matches: 11. CDR3 length: 14 amino acids. The CDR3 DNA reads as TGTGCCACCGCCATTAGCGGGGCCTTCAATGAGCAGTTCTTC. It encodes CATAISGAFNEQFF.

V usage is TRBV6-4 and J usage is TRBJ1-4; tentatively, D is TRBD1 (6 bases). V lost 7 bases and J lost 5, with 11 bases in between. CDR3 size: 13 residues. Germline-derived CDR1 and CDR2 are MRHNA and SNTAGT. This CDR3 is CASNRVSNEKLFF. CDR3 bases: TGTGCCAGCAACAGGGTATCGAATGAAAAACTGTTTTTT.

Here the CDR3 DNA reads TGTGCCTGGAATCTAGCGGGGTTTAAATACGAGCAGTACTTC. Translation gives CAWNLAGFKYEQYF. The chain employs TRBV30 and TRBJ2-7; 9 bases agree with TRBD2. The V and J ends lost 4 bases and 4 bases, in that order; junction bases with no gene match: 8. This CDR3 region has 14 residues. Germline loops: CDR1 GTSNPN, CDR2 SVGIG (reference sequence).

The chain uses TRBV27 and TRBJ1-5, with D tentatively TRBD1 (5 bases). Trimming stripped 3 bases from V and 1 base from J, with 13 bases between. The CDR3 contains 16 residues. Germline V gene lookup returns CDR1 MNHEY and CDR2 SMNVEV (reference sequence). The CDR3 DNA reads as TGTGCCAGCAGTTTTCGGGGGAGTAGAAGCAATCAGCCCCAGCATTTT. It specifies CASSFRGSRSNQPQHF.

J is TRBJ1-2 and V is TRBV4-1; D call uncertain. The germline gives CDR1 MGHRA, CDR2 YSYEKL. Trimming cost V 1 base and J 5 bases, with 14 bases left between them. CDR3 size: 15 residues. The CDR3 sequence: CASSQGGKVTYGYTF. The DNA of the CDR3 is TGCGCCAGCAGCCAAGGCGGGAAGGTAACGTATGGCTACACCTTC.

The table lists this clone with a few counts. V and J are TRBV6-1 and TRBJ1-2, with D perhaps TRBD1 (6 bases). The CDR3 loop spans 18 amino acids. CDR1 is MNHNS and CDR2 is SASEGT in the germline V gene. Trimming removed 0 bases at V and 2 bases at J, with 19 bases between. DNA for the CDR3: TGTGCCAGCAGTGAAGCGAGGGGGAAAAGGGACAAAAACTATGGCTACACCTTC. Its protein is CASSEARGKRDKNYGYTF.

As for this clone: The same CDR3 arises from other DNA sequences in this sample as well. The chain links TRBV29-1 to TRBJ2-7; 14 nucleotides line up with TRBD2. Germline V lookup: CDR1 SQVTM, CDR2 ANQGSEA. The CDR3 sequence is 13 residues long. After removal of 6 bases from V and 3 bases from J, the junction contained 1 base not matched to a gene. CDR3 coding DNA: TGCAGCGTGGGGACTAGCGGGAGCTACGAGCAGTACTTC. Its protein product is CSVGTSGSYEQYF.

The chain joins TRBV28 to TRBJ1-1; TRBD1 agrees at 9 bases. V dropped 8 bases and J dropped 2; count of bases not matched to a gene: 6. The germline gives CDR1 MDHEN, CDR2 SYDVKM. The CDR3 is made up of 14 amino acids. The chain's CDR3 is CASRTGAPNTEAFF. The CDR3 bases are TGTGCCAGCCGGACAGGGGCACCTAACACTGAAGCTTTCTTT.

V usage is TRBV28 and J usage is TRBJ1-2; weak D call: TRBD1 (5 bases). Germline V gene data show CDR1 as MDHEN and CDR2 as SYDVKM. The CDR3 contains 13 residues. Trimming stripped 7 bases from V and 7 bases from J, with 16 bases between. The CDR3 is CASIPPGGGGYTF. The CDR3 DNA is TGTGCCAGCATCCCCCCGGGGGGTGGTGGCTACACCTTC.

In its sample, this clone was seen a few times. CDR3 nucleotides: TGTGCCAGCAGCCCGAGTATCAGGGACAGGGGTAATTCACCCCTCCACTTT. It specifies CASSPSIRDRGNSPLHF. The genes are TRBV5-4 and TRBJ1-6; 10 bases fit TRBD1. This CDR3 region has 17 residues. V was clipped by 4 bases and J by 6 bases; unmatched bases: 10. CDR1 and CDR2 from the germline V gene are SGHNT and YYREEE (reference sequence).

V and J are TRBV7-6 and TRBJ1-2, with a weak D call TRBD1 (5 bases). V was trimmed by 2 bases and J by 7 bases, leaving 11 bases between them. The CDR3 runs to 13 residues. Germline CDR1 and CDR2: SGHVS and FNYEAQ. The CDR3 sequence: CASSLRGGSGYTF. The CDR3 region has the DNA TGTGCCAGCAGCTTAAGGGGAGGGAGTGGCTACACCTTC.

This rearrangement joins TRBV19 to TRBJ2-3; D remains ambiguous. The CDR3 sequence is 15 residues long. The germline V gene encodes CDR1 LNHDA and CDR2 SQIVND (reference sequence). V gave up 3 bases and J gave up 2 bases, with 12 bases separating them. CDR3 sequence: CASSMGSLPTDTQYF. The CDR3 coding sequence is TGTGCCAGTAGTATGGGCAGCCTACCCACAGATACGCAGTATTTT.

J is TRBJ2-3 and V is TRBV5-1; 11 bases line up with TRBD2. The germline V gene encodes CDR1 SGHRS and CDR2 YFSETQ. The CDR3 runs 19 residues. V was clipped by 0 bases and J by 3 bases; unmatched bases: 12. The CDR3 here is CASSLGLAGTRALTDTQYF. CDR3 sequence (DNA): TGCGCCAGCAGCTTGGGACTAGCGGGGACCCGGGCCCTAACAGATACGCAGTATTTT.

In the case of this clone: Other DNA sequences in this specimen translate into the identical CDR3. CDR3 coding DNA: TGTGCCAGCAGTGTTCAGGGGTATGGCTACACCTTC. Its protein product is CASSVQGYGYTF. This chain connects TRBV12-3 or TRBV12-4 to TRBJ1-2, with a tentative D call TRBD1 (6 bases). The CDR3 has 12 residues. Between the trimmed V and J ends, which lost 5 bases and 5 bases, there was a span of 9 bases.

This rearrangement joins TRBV6-5 to TRBJ2-7, with 11 bases aligning to TRBD2. The CDR3 length is 15 residues. With V trimmed by 5 bases and J by 3 bases, 6 bases remained unmatched. Germline CDR1 MNHEY, CDR2 SVGAGI. CDR3 nucleotides: TGTGCCAGCAGTATCTTAGGGACTAGCGGCTACGAGCAGTACTTC. This translates into CASSILGTSGYEQYF.

V is TRBV3-1 (or the pseudogene TRBV3-2) and J is TRBJ2-5; 7 bases line up with TRBD1. The ends lost 0 bases at V and 1 base at J; junction bases unmatched: 8. The CDR3 spans 17 residues. From germline, CDR1 is LGHDT and CDR2 YNNKEL (reference sequence). This chain's CDR3 is CASSQESLTGFQETQYF. The CDR3 DNA is TGTGCCAGCAGCCAAGAGAGCCTGACAGGGTTCCAAGAGACCCAGTACTTC.